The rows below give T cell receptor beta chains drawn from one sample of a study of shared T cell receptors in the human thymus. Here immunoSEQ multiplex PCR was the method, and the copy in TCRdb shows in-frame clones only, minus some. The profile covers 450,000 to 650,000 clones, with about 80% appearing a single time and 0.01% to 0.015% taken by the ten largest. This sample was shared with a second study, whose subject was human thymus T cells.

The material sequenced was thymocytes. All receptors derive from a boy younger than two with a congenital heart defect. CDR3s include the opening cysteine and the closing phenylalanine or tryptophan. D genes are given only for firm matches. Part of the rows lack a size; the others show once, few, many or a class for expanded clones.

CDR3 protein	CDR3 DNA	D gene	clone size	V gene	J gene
CASSQRGGTEAFF	TGTGCCAGCAGTCAAAGGGGGGGCACTGAAGCTTTCTTT	.	.	TRBV6-5	TRBJ1-1
CASSRGGLNIHTQYF	TGTGCCAGCAGCCGCGGGGGGTTGAACATTCATACGCAGTATTTT	TRBD2	.	TRBV7-6	TRBJ2-3
CASSREGTNKYEQYF	TGTGCCAGCAGCCGGGAGGGGACTAACAAATACGAGCAGTACTTC	TRBD2	.	TRBV5-8	TRBJ2-7
CASSVALAGVREQYF	TGTGCCAGCAGCGTAGCACTAGCGGGGGTACGTGAGCAGTACTTC	TRBD2	.	TRBV9	TRBJ2-7
CASSLARTIPGQHSYNEQFF	TGTGCCAGCAGCTTGGCCCGAACCATTCCGGGACAGCATTCCTACAATGAGCAGTTCTTC	TRBD1	.	TRBV5-4	TRBJ2-1
CASSWDFEQYF	TGTGCCAGCAGCTGGGACTTCGAGCAGTACTTC	.	.	TRBV7-9	TRBJ2-7
CASSESAGGVNTQYF	TGTGCCAGCAGTGAGTCAGCGGGAGGGGTGAATACGCAGTATTTT	TRBD2	few	TRBV6-1	TRBJ2-3
CASRGSSGTSGTQYF	TGTGCCAGCAGGGGGTCTAGCGGGACCTCGGGGACCCAGTACTTC	TRBD2	.	TRBV27	TRBJ2-5
CASSGSKNEQYF	TGTGCCAGCAGCGGGAGTAAGAACGAGCAGTACTTC	.	.	TRBV25-1	TRBJ2-7
CASSWNRGSGANVLTF	TGTGCCAGCAGCTGGAACAGGGGCTCTGGGGCCAACGTCCTGACTTTC	TRBD1	.	TRBV5-6	TRBJ2-6
CASRYRGNTEAFF	TGTGCCAGCAGATACAGGGGAAACACTGAAGCTTTCTTT	TRBD1	.	TRBV27	TRBJ1-1
CASKQGARYGYTF	TGTGCCAGTAAGCAGGGGGCCCGCTATGGCTACACCTTC	TRBD1	once	TRBV27	TRBJ1-2
CASSQEIQQGSEQYF	TGCGCCAGCAGCCAAGAGATTCAACAGGGCTCCGAGCAGTACTTC	.	once	TRBV4-3	TRBJ2-7
CASSETPPGLAGHITDTQYF	TGTGCCAGCAGTGAAACCCCGCCGGGACTAGCGGGACACATCACAGATACGCAGTATTTT	TRBD2	.	TRBV2	TRBJ2-3
CASSFGPGTGPYEQYF	TGTGCCAGCAGTTTTGGCCCCGGGACAGGGCCTTACGAGCAGTACTTC	TRBD1	.	TRBV28	TRBJ2-7
CAIRVEASGRSPNSYEQYF	TGTGCCATCAGGGTAGAGGCTAGCGGGAGATCTCCCAACTCCTACGAGCAGTACTTC	TRBD2	.	TRBV10-3	TRBJ2-7
CASSLQGNPHYGYTF	TGTGCCAGCAGTTTGCAGGGAAACCCCCACTATGGCTACACCTTC	.	.	TRBV27	TRBJ1-2
CASSQAWTGATEKLFF	TGCGCCAGCAGCCAAGCCTGGACAGGGGCGACGGAAAAACTGTTTTTT	TRBD1	.	TRBV4-3	TRBJ1-4
CASSLGLAGGLVAKNIQYF	TGTGCCAGCAGTTTAGGGCTAGCGGGAGGCCTCGTAGCCAAAAACATTCAGTACTTC	TRBD2	.	TRBV28	TRBJ2-4
CASSLSPGTNTGELFF	TGTGCCAGCAGCTTATCACCAGGGACGAACACCGGGGAGCTGTTTTTT	.	.	TRBV7-7	TRBJ2-2
CASSPPEGPYEQYF	TGTGCCAGCTCACCACCGGAGGGGCCCTACGAGCAGTACTTC	.	.	TRBV18	TRBJ2-7
CASSCQGGEQFF	TGTGCCAGCAGCTGCCAGGGGGGCGAGCAGTTCTTC	.	.	TRBV7-9	TRBJ2-1
CASSPGTLNTGELFF	TGTGCCAGCAGCCCCGGGACTTTGAACACCGGGGAGCTGTTTTTT	.	.	TRBV13	TRBJ2-2
CASSLGAQTSRRTDTQYF	TGTGCCAGCAGCTTAGGGGCTCAGACTAGCCGGAGGACAGATACGCAGTATTTT	TRBD2	.	TRBV7-9	TRBJ2-3
CAISTLWESQLGEKLFF	TGTGCCATCAGTACCCTCTGGGAGTCCCAATTAGGGGAAAAACTGTTTTTT	.	.	TRBV10-3	TRBJ1-4
CASSLTHRGGYEQYF	TGTGCCAGCAGCTTAACCCACCGGGGGGGCTACGAGCAGTACTTC	TRBD2	.	TRBV7-3	TRBJ2-7
CASSARLAGGGEQYF	TGTGCCAGCAGCGCCCGACTAGCGGGAGGGGGGGAGCAGTACTTC	TRBD2	.	TRBV5-6	TRBJ2-7
CASSPTRCGHGTQYF	TGTGCCAGCAGTCCAACGAGGTGTGGTCATGGTACGCAGTATTTT	.	.	TRBV27	TRBJ2-3
CASSFAGPTEAFF	TGCGCCAGCAGCTTCGCAGGGCCCACTGAAGCTTTCTTT	.	.	TRBV5-1	TRBJ1-1
CASSWTKGETQYF	TGTGCCAGCAGCTGGACAAAGGGGGAGACCCAGTACTTC	.	.	TRBV5-4	TRBJ2-5
CASSPTKEEKLFF	TGTGCCAGCAGCCCAACTAAAGAAGAAAAACTGTTTTTT	.	.	TRBV14	TRBJ1-4